Listed below are T cell receptor beta chains from one sample, sequenced in a study of T-cell reconstitution after alpha-beta-depleted transplantation in children. MiXCR, applied by TCRdb to the PCR reads, yields one record per CDR3 protein. Among some 490,000 distinct CDR3 sequences listed, around 12% were seen once. The material was PBMCs from the stem cell graft donor, obtained from the stem cell graft. The receptor source for this set is a human donor who donated a stem cell graft to a child with combined immunodeficiency. Both conserved end residues are part of each CDR3.

V gene	J gene	CDR3 protein
TRBV20-1	TRBJ2-4	CSALTELGNIQYF
TRBV20-1	TRBJ2-2	CSARARDGTRNTGELFF
TRBV7-3	TRBJ1-1	CASSLQRFTEAFF
TRBV7-2	TRBJ2-7	CASSLDELRTSYEQYF
TRBV6-2/TRBV6-3	TRBJ1-1	CASRTKDSKIQAFF
TRBV9	TRBJ2-1	CASSVGAGTHNEQFF
TRBV12-3/TRBV12-4	TRBJ2-5	CASSSTGAGETQYF
TRBV12-3/TRBV12-4	TRBJ2-7	CASSSPTSGAYEQYF
TRBV11-3	TRBJ2-3	CASSLTTGDTQYF
TRBV7-2	TRBJ2-1	CASRWTSGTSYNEQFF
TRBV7-6	TRBJ2-2	CASSDLAGGPAGELFF
TRBV28	TRBJ2-1	CASNLGTSGSNEQFF
TRBV7-9	TRBJ1-2	CASSLFGQNNYGYTF
TRBV5-1	TRBJ2-7	CASREGRSYEQYF
TRBV6-2/TRBV6-3	TRBJ2-1	CASRLAGGGDNEQFF
TRBV21-1	TRBJ2-3	CASSKRDRGSDTQYF
TRBV6-2/TRBV6-3	TRBJ2-7	CASSYSNQRETRSDEQYF
TRBV4-2	TRBJ1-1	CASSQDPQGDEAFF
TRBV7-6	TRBJ1-1	CASSPLDTEAFF
TRBV6-1	TRBJ2-3	CASSGLAGGPDTQYF
TRBV7-8	TRBJ2-7	CASSLALNSYEQYF
TRBV28	TRBJ1-5	CASSTPGRGGNQPQHF
TRBV6-2/TRBV6-3	TRBJ2-2	CASSFSTGTSGGLNTGELFF
TRBV29-1	TRBJ1-1	CSVSLSTEAFF
TRBV20-1	TRBJ2-7	CSAGGQGGYEQYF